The 22 T cell receptor beta chains below were found in one sample sequenced in a study of blood T cell repertoires in COVID-19. Method: immunoSEQ multiplex PCR; TCRdb's copy keeps in-frame clones and lacks some. Among 150,000 to 200,000 clones, more than 75% were seen once, and the ten largest hold 2% to 3%. The specimen sequenced was peripheral blood. These receptors were collected from a man in his forties with active or convalescent COVID-19.

This rearrangement joins TRBV21-1 to TRBJ1-5; the tabulated D call, TRBD1, remains unverified against the DNA. TRBV21-1 is annotated as a pseudogene. The CDR3 has 15 residues. The CDR3 protein is CASSKEDISNQPQHF. For the CDR3, the DNA is TGTGCCAGCAGCAAAGAAGACATTAGCAATCAGCCCCAGCATTTT.

This clone was detected only a few times. The chain recombines TRBV5-1 with TRBJ2-3, with TRBD2 matching over 15 bases. V lost 4 bases to trimming and J lost 5 bases; unmatched junction nucleotides: 5. Germline CDR1 reads SGHRS; CDR2 reads YFSETQ. The CDR3 length is 16 residues. DNA for the CDR3: TGCGCCAGCAGCCTGGGACTAGCGGGGGGTGTAGATACGCAGTATTTT. The encoded protein is CASSLGLAGGVDTQYF. The whole variable domain, remainder taken from reference TRBV5-1 and TRBJ2-3, is KAGVTQTPRYLIKTRGQQVTLSCSPISGHRSVSWYQQTPGQGLQFLFEYFSETQRNKGNFPGRFSGRQFSNSRSEMNVSTLELGDSALYLCASSLGLAGGVDTQYFGPGTRLTVL.

The chain recombines TRBV19 with TRBJ1-2; D uncertain. The CDR3 is 11 amino acids. Per the germline V gene, CDR1 is LNHDA and CDR2 is SQIVND (reference sequence). V gave up 7 bases and J gave up 2 bases, with 5 bases separating them. DNA of the CDR3: TGTGCCAGTACCCAGAACTATGGCTACACCTTC. This sequence encodes CASTQNYGYTF.

The V call is TRBV5-8, the J call TRBJ2-5; 7 bases are a match to TRBD2. Germline lookup yields CDR1 SGHTS and CDR2 YDEGEE. CDR3 length: 15 amino acids. Trimming cost V 3 bases and J 4 bases; bases outside gene matches: 9. The CDR3 DNA follows: TGTGCCAGCAGCTGGGGGACTATTGGGCGAGAGACCCAGTACTTC. It codes for CASSWGTIGRETQYF.

This chain uses TRBV15 with TRBJ1-3, with D perhaps matching TRBD1 (5 bases). CDR1 LNHNV and CDR2 YYDKDF come from the germline V gene (reference sequence). Trimming pared 6 bases from V and 3 bases from J, leaving 12 bases between. The CDR3 is 14 amino acids. The CDR3 DNA follows: TGTGCCACCAGACGTACACAGGTTGGAAACACCATATATTTT. Translated, it gives CATRRTQVGNTIYF.

The V call is TRBV2, the J call TRBJ1-2; 9 bases map to TRBD1. Trimming took 8 bases from V and 7 from J; bases not matched to a gene: 5. The CDR3 has 12 residues. CDR1 is SNHLY and CDR2 is FYNNEI in the germline V gene. The CDR3 DNA reads as TGTGCCAGCGCCGGGACAGGGATTGGCTACACCTTC. The encoded protein is CASAGTGIGYTF. Based on the CDR3 plus reference TRBV2 and TRBJ1-2, the full variable domain is EPEVTQTPSHQVTQMGQEVILRCVPISNHLYFYWYRQILGQKVEFLVSFYNNEISEKSEIFDDQFSVERPDGSNFTLKIRSTKLEDSAMYFCASAGTGIGYTFGSGTRLTVV.

The CDR3 sequence is CASGLAGRGNEQYF. CDR3 sequence (DNA): TGTGCTAGTGGTTTAGCGGGCCGAGGGAACGAGCAGTACTTC. The chain is built from TRBV12-5 and TRBJ2-7, with D possibly being TRBD2 (6 bases). Germline CDR1 LGHNT, CDR2 FRNRAP. The CDR3 is made up of 14 amino acids. The V gene lost 3 bases and the J gene lost 5 bases, with 14 bases spanning the gap.

The chain has TRBV27 and TRBJ1-5; 7 positions agree with TRBD1. J lost 1 base, V lost 5 bases, and 8 bases had no gene match. This CDR3 has 16 amino acids. Germline V gives CDR1 MNHEY, CDR2 SMNVEV (reference sequence). The DNA of the CDR3 is TGTGCCAGCAGTCCTGGACAGGTTCTAAGCAATCAGCCCCAGCATTTT. Its translation: CASSPGQVLSNQPQHF.

The V and J genes are TRBV15 and TRBJ1-2, with 8 bases that match TRBD1. Germline V gives CDR1 LNHNV, CDR2 YYDKDF (reference sequence). After removal of 0 bases from V and 8 bases from J, the junction contained 14 bases not matched to a gene. The CDR3 covers 17 residues. This CDR3 is CATSRDGVYQGARGYTF. The CDR3, as DNA: TGTGCCACCAGCAGAGATGGGGTTTACCAGGGGGCAAGGGGCTACACCTTC.

The chain recombines TRBV4-1 with TRBJ2-1, with 11 bases that match TRBD2. The CDR3 has 15 residues. V shed 4 bases and J 7 bases; nucleotides not matched to a gene: 6. Germline CDR1 MGHRA, CDR2 YSYEKL. For the CDR3, the DNA is TGCGCCAGCAGCCTACTAGCGGGGGTTGGAAATGAGCAGTTCTTC. Translation gives CASSLLAGVGNEQFF.

CDR3 DNA sequence: TGTGCCACCCACCCGGGACAGGGGTACACTGAAGCTTTCTTT. Residues: CATHPGQGYTEAFF. The chain links TRBV19 to TRBJ1-1, with 10 bases matching TRBD1. The CDR3 is made up of 14 amino acids. V dropped 10 bases and J dropped 3; count of bases not matched to a gene: 8. The V gene's germline CDR1 is LNHDA and CDR2 SQIVND (reference sequence).

This chain links TRBV6-1 with TRBJ1-1; D is possibly TRBD1 (5 bases). The V end lost 0 bases, the J end lost 3 bases, and 14 bases lay between the germline ends. CDR3 length: 16 amino acids. Germline CDR1 MNHNS, CDR2 SASEGT. CDR3 loop: CASSEARAGRDTEAFF. The CDR3 bases are TGTGCCAGCAGTGAAGCGCGGGCAGGGAGGGACACTGAAGCTTTCTTT.

This rearrangement joins TRBV15 to TRBJ1-5; D is unclear. CDR3 length: 13 residues. Germline V CDR1 and CDR2: LNHNV, YYDKDF (reference sequence). The CDR3 sequence is CAHSGDSNQPQHF. In nucleotides, the CDR3 is TGTGCTCACAGCGGGGATAGCAATCAGCCCCAGCATTTT.

The genes are TRBV14 and TRBJ1-2; 7 nucleotides agree with TRBD1. The junction had 7 bases not matched to a gene; V was cut back by 10 bases and J by 2 bases. The CDR3 has 13 residues. The germline V gene encodes CDR1 SGHDN and CDR2 FVKESK. The CDR3, as DNA: TGTGCCAACCCAGGGACAGTGAACTATGGCTACACCTTC. This encodes CANPGTVNYGYTF.

V and J are TRBV7-2 and TRBJ1-2; tentative D call: TRBD1 (6 bases). Germline V gene sequence: CDR1 SGHTA, CDR2 FQGNSA. Trimming cost V 5 bases and J 5 bases, with 12 bases left between them. The CDR3 runs to 13 residues. CDR3 nucleotide sequence: TGTGCCAGCAGCGCCGGACAGAGATATGGCTACACCTTC. Encoded protein: CASSAGQRYGYTF.

V and J are TRBV28 and TRBJ1-3; D ambiguous. This CDR3 spans 16 amino acids. V lost 3 bases and J lost 0, with 12 bases in between. Germline CDR1 reads MDHEN; CDR2 reads SYDVKM. The CDR3 DNA follows: TGTGCCAGCAGTTTGGGCGGGATCCTCTCTGGAAACACCATATATTTT. Amino acids: CASSLGGILSGNTIYF.

The chain carries TRBV19 and TRBJ1-6; D unresolved. Per the germline V gene, CDR1 is LNHDA and CDR2 is SQIVND (reference sequence). The CDR3 is 13 residues long. V dropped 5 bases and J dropped 8 bases, with 10 bases sitting between them. CDR3 in DNA: TGTGCCAGTAGTTCTACGCGAGATTCACCCCTCCACTTT. Encoded protein: CASSSTRDSPLHF.

The chain joins TRBV7-2 to TRBJ2-1; TRBD2 is a possible D gene (5 bases). Germline loops: CDR1 SGHTA, CDR2 FQGNSA. The CDR3 extends over 15 amino acids. The V end lost 5 bases, the J end lost 2 bases, and 13 bases lay between the germline ends. This CDR3 is CASSLAGKTYNEQFF. The CDR3 nucleotides read TGTGCCAGCAGCCTCGCCGGGAAAACCTACAATGAGCAGTTCTTC.

This clone was detected only once. This sequence joins TRBV28 and TRBJ1-1; D call uncertain. Germline V gene lookup returns CDR1 MDHEN and CDR2 SYDVKM. Trimming removed 5 bases from V and 9 bases from J, with 10 bases in between. This CDR3 comprises 11 residues. The CDR3 sequence: CASSRGLQAFF. The DNA of the CDR3 is TGTGCCAGCAGTCGGGGTCTGCAAGCTTTCTTT.

V usage is TRBV18 and J usage is TRBJ2-1, with 10 bases aligning to TRBD2. The CDR3 length is 20 residues. V was clipped by 0 bases and J by 2 bases; unmatched bases: 13. Germline V gene lookup returns CDR1 KGHSH and CDR2 LQKENI. This CDR3 reads CASSPPIRGTSVGTYNEQFF. Written as DNA, the CDR3 is TGTGCCAGCTCACCACCCATCAGGGGGACTAGCGTGGGGACCTACAATGAGCAGTTCTTC.

This chain uses TRBV15 with TRBJ2-1; D is unclear. V lost 0 bases to trimming and J lost 5 bases, with 8 bases between them. The CDR3 consists of 14 residues. In germline, CDR1 is LNHNV, CDR2 YYDKDF (reference sequence). The CDR3 spells CATSRDLRDNEQFF. The CDR3 DNA reads as TGTGCCACCAGCAGAGATCTTCGGGACAATGAGCAGTTCTTC.

The chain has TRBV18 and TRBJ2-6, with TRBD2 matching 7 bases. Germline CDR1 and CDR2: KGHSH and LQKENI. With 3 bases clipped from V and 0 bases from J, the junction kept 8 bases outside the gene matches. This CDR3 region has 18 residues. In DNA, the CDR3 is TGTGCCAGCTCACCGGCAGGGAGGGGTCTCTCTGGGGCCAACGTCCTGACTTTC. As protein: CASSPAGRGLSGANVLTF.